These 28 T cell receptor beta chains share one sample of origin, sequenced in a study of CD8+CD57+ T cells in acquired aplastic anemia. TCR beta VDJ and CDR3 were profiled, and genomic DNA was the template. TCRdb reprocessed the reads via MiXCR and lists one record per CDR3 protein. This table has just over 200,000 distinct CDR3 sequences, around three fifths appearing once. CD8+CD57+ cell expansion, shown by flow cytometry, had occurred in the patients selected for sequencing. The sample comprised sorted CD4+, CD8+, or CD8+CD57+ T cells (not recorded which) from PBMCs. These receptors were taken from a human donor with aplastic anemia.

J is TRBJ2-7 and V is TRBV29-1; no reliable D call. Trimming took off 6 bases at V and 0 bases at J, with 15 bases between the two ends. Germline assignment: CDR1 SQVTM and CDR2 ANQGSEA. The CDR3 length is 14 residues. The CDR3 DNA reads as TGCAGCGTGACCGACGACCCAAGCTCCTACGAGCAGTACTTC. Its protein product is CSVTDDPSSYEQYF.

This sequence joins TRBV24-1 and TRBJ2-2, with D uncertain. Germline V gene lookup returns CDR1 KGHDR and CDR2 SFDVKD. V was shortened by 2 bases and J by 8 bases, with 8 bases between the two germline ends. The CDR3 is 13 amino acids. In DNA form, the CDR3 reads TGTGCCACCAGTGATTCTTTGTGGGGGGAGCTGTTTTTT. As protein: CATSDSLWGELFF.

The gene calls are TRBV7-8 and TRBJ2-5; D gene ambiguous. The CDR3 totals 10 residues. The germline gives CDR1 SGHVS, CDR2 FQNEAQ. V was cut by 1 base and J by 6 bases, with 0 bases left in between. Here the CDR3 reads CASSLETQYF. Here the CDR3 DNA reads TGTGCCAGCAGCTTAGAGACCCAGTACTTC.

The DNA of the CDR3 is TGTGCCAGCAGAAACTTCGGGGGGATTAATGAAAAACTGTTTTTT. This translates into CASRNFGGINEKLFF. This chain uses TRBV6-5 with TRBJ1-4; a weak D match, TRBD1 (5 bases). Trimming stripped 6 bases from V and 4 bases from J, with 15 bases between. There are 15 residues in the CDR3. Germline V gives CDR1 MNHEY, CDR2 SVGAGI.

This clonotype was seen at least ten times. V usage is TRBV19 and J usage is TRBJ2-3; 8 bases agree with TRBD2. Trimming at V came to 5 bases and at J to 1 base, leaving 5 bases not matched to a gene. CDR3 length equals 15 residues. Germline V gives CDR1 LNHDA, CDR2 SQIVND (reference sequence). CDR3 bases: TGTGCCAGTAGTTACACTAGCGGTCGCACAGATACGCAGTATTTT. Its protein product is CASSYTSGRTDTQYF.

V gene TRBV12-3 or TRBV12-4 combines with J gene TRBJ2-1; 7 bases align to TRBD1. This CDR3 spans 13 amino acids. Trimming cost V 6 bases and J 4 bases; bases outside gene matches: 3. CDR3: CASRQGWYNEQFF. CDR3 sequence (DNA): TGTGCCAGCAGACAGGGGTGGTACAATGAGCAGTTCTTC.

CDR3: CATSDWTGGGEQFF. CDR3 coding DNA: TGTGCCACCAGTGATTGGACAGGGGGCGGTGAGCAGTTCTTC. The chain links TRBV24-1 to TRBJ2-5; 11 nucleotides agree with TRBD1. The last part of the DNA fits TRBJ2-1 better; the J call may be wrong. The CDR3 extends over 14 amino acids. CDR1 is KGHDR, CDR2 SFDVKD, per germline.

Worth noting for this clonotype: The junction and the germline gene differ at one end; a read error may be behind it. This chain links TRBV6-1 with TRBJ2-7; TRBD1 matches at 9 bases. The germline gives CDR1 MNHNS, CDR2 SASEGT. This CDR3 spans 14 amino acids. The CDR3 reads CASSETGTGYDQYF. The CDR3 bases are TGTGCTAGCAGCGAAACCGGGACAGGGTACGACCAGTACTTC.

This clonotype has only a few counts. The chain carries TRBV5-1 and TRBJ1-2; 7 positions match TRBD1. The V gene's germline CDR1 is SGHRS and CDR2 YFSETQ. The CDR3 has 15 residues. Trimming took 3 bases from V and 6 from J; bases not matched to a gene: 11. DNA of the CDR3: TGCGCCAGCAGCTCAACAACAACAGGGGCCGATGGCTACACCTTC. This gives the protein CASSSTTTGADGYTF.

This chain joins TRBV2 and TRBJ2-2; TRBD2 matches at 8 bases. This CDR3 contains 15 residues. The germline CDR1 and CDR2 sequences are SNHLY and FYNNEI. Trimming took 10 bases from V and 7 from J; bases not matched to a gene: 14. Written as DNA, the CDR3 is TGTGCCATCACGGCGGGAGGAGCGGAGCACGGGGAGCTGTTTTTT. This gives the protein CAITAGGAEHGELFF.

The chain has TRBV29-1 and TRBJ2-7; 8 nucleotides line up with TRBD2. V shed 7 bases, J shed 0 bases, and the junction held 5 bases outside the gene matches. The CDR3 covers 13 residues. Looked up from germline, CDR1 is SQVTM and CDR2 is ANQGSEA. The CDR3 reads CSARAGDSYEQYF. The CDR3 nucleotides are TGCAGCGCCAGAGCGGGGGACTCCTACGAGCAGTACTTC.

The rearrangement links TRBV12-3 or TRBV12-4 to TRBJ2-5, with D perhaps TRBD2 (5 bases). The CDR3 is 16 residues long. V lost 2 bases and J lost 4, with 17 bases in between. The CDR3 DNA follows: TGTGCCAGCAGTTTATCCGCGTCGGGTCTAGCAGAGACCCAGTACTTC. The encoded protein is CASSLSASGLAETQYF.

The genes are TRBV7-8 and TRBJ2-7, with TRBD1 matching 8 bases. Looked up from germline, CDR1 is SGHVS and CDR2 is FQNEAQ. There are 14 residues in the CDR3. V dropped 5 bases and J dropped 6; count of bases not matched to a gene: 9. CDR3 sequence (DNA): TGTGCCAGCAGCCTCAGTCGACAGGGGCTCGAGCAGTACTTC. Translating gives CASSLSRQGLEQYF.

At least ten counts were recorded for this clonotype. This sequence joins TRBV12-5 and TRBJ1-1; the D is unclear. CDR3 length: 14 residues. Trimming pared 2 bases from V and 4 bases from J, leaving 11 bases between. Germline CDR1 LGHNT, CDR2 FRNRAP. The chain's CDR3 is CASGLSQFGTEAFF. The CDR3 nucleotides are TGTGCTAGTGGTTTGAGTCAGTTCGGCACTGAAGCTTTCTTT.

The CDR3, as DNA: TGCAGTGCTAGAGACTGGTCGGGAAGGTACGAGCAGTACTTC. Protein sequence: CSARDWSGRYEQYF. The gene calls are TRBV20-1 and TRBJ2-7, with D perhaps TRBD2 (5 bases). The germline V gene has CDR1 DFQATT and CDR2 SNEGSKA (reference sequence). The CDR3 is 14 amino acids. V was pared by 0 bases and J by 4 bases, with 13 bases between.

This sequence joins TRBV19 and TRBJ2-2; D uncertain. Trimming removed 6 bases at V and 4 bases at J, with 12 bases between. CDR1 LNHDA and CDR2 SQIVND come from the germline V gene (reference sequence). This CDR3 is built from 14 residues. CDR3: CASRSVGVTGELFF. Here the CDR3 DNA reads TGTGCCAGTAGATCGGTGGGCGTCACCGGGGAGCTGTTTTTT.

This sequence joins TRBV15 and TRBJ1-1; D gene uncertain. V was pared by 7 bases and J by 4 bases, with 13 bases between. Looked up from germline, CDR1 is LNHNV and CDR2 is YYDKDF (reference sequence). The CDR3 is 13 residues long. The DNA of the CDR3 is TGTGCCACCAATCCCGCCATGAGCACTGAAGCTTTCTTT. This encodes CATNPAMSTEAFF. The full variable domain, in which reference TRBV15 and TRBJ1-1 provide the parts outside the CDR3, is DAMVIQNPRYQVTQFGKPVTLSCSQTLNHNVMYWYQQKSSQAPKLLFHYYDKDFNNEADTPDNFQSRRPNTSFCFLDIRSPGLGDTAMYLCATNPAMSTEAFFGQGTRLTVV.

This chain joins TRBV20-1 and TRBJ2-2; 9 bases are shared with TRBD2. V gave up 6 bases and J gave up 4 bases; unmatched junction bases: 6. The CDR3 is made up of 14 amino acids. CDR1 and CDR2 (germline): DFQATT, SNEGSKA (reference sequence). CDR3 sequence reads: CSAAGGWRTGELFF. Written as DNA, the CDR3 is TGCAGTGCGGCGGGGGGGTGGCGCACCGGGGAGCTGTTTTTT.

The chain combines TRBV7-6 with TRBJ2-3, with D possibly TRBD1 on 6 matching bases. V was shortened by 3 bases and J by 4 bases, with 11 bases between the two germline ends. The CDR3 covers 14 residues. From germline, CDR1 is SGHVS and CDR2 FNYEAQ. CDR3 region: CASSLYRAADTQYF. The CDR3 DNA is TGTGCCAGCAGCTTGTACAGGGCCGCAGATACGCAGTATTTT.

With regard to this clonotype: One end of the junction varies from germline; a read error may be responsible. The chain joins TRBV7-3 to TRBJ2-2; D might be TRBD1 (8 bases). There are 16 residues in the CDR3. The germline V gene has CDR1 SGHTA and CDR2 FQGTGA. The CDR3 DNA reads TGTGCCAGCAGCGCCACCACAGGGGGGGGGGCCGGGAAGCTGTTTTTT. This codes for CASSATTGGGAGKLFF. Complete variable domain (other parts from reference TRBV7-3 and TRBJ2-2): GAGVSQTPSNKVTEKGKYVELRCDPISGHTALYWYRQSLGQGPEFLIYFQGTGAADDSGLPNDRFFAVRPEGSVSTLKIQRTERGDSAVYLCASSATTGGGAGKLFFGEGSRLTVL.

The V and J genes are TRBV19 and TRBJ1-2; no clear D. Germline lookup yields CDR1 LNHDA and CDR2 SQIVND (reference sequence). The ends were cut back, 4 bases at V and 6 bases at J, with 15 bases in the middle. This CDR3 region has 14 residues. In nucleotides, the CDR3 is TGTGCCAGTAGTAATTCCCAAGGAAGGGATGGCTACACCTTC. This gives the protein CASSNSQGRDGYTF.

Worth noting for this clonotype: The junction differs from germline at one of its ends, possibly a read error. CDR3 in DNA: TGTGCCTGGAGTGTCCCGGGACAGGGAACTTCTAACCATGGCTACACCTTC. Translating gives CAWSVPGQGTSNHGYTF. This chain joins TRBV30 and TRBJ1-2, with 9 positions matching TRBD1. The germline CDR1 and CDR2 sequences are GTSNPN and SVGIG (reference sequence). This CDR3 region has 17 residues.

The chain combines TRBV19 with TRBJ2-4, with D uncertain. The CDR3 runs 15 residues. Trimming took off 4 bases at V and 4 bases at J, with 14 bases between the two ends. CDR1 is LNHDA, CDR2 SQIVND, per germline (reference sequence). CDR3 sequence: CASSRDPGLKNIQYF. CDR3 nucleotide sequence: TGTGCCAGTAGTAGGGATCCAGGTTTGAAAAACATTCAGTACTTC.

This clonotype appeared a few times. This chain joins TRBV30 and TRBJ2-2; D may be TRBD2 (7 bases). Germline lookup yields CDR1 GTSNPN and CDR2 SVGIG (reference sequence). This CDR3 has 15 residues. Between the trimmed V and J ends, which lost 3 bases and 1 base, there was a span of 12 bases. The DNA for the CDR3 is TGTGCCTGGAGCTGGCGGGGGCTGAACACCGGGGAGCTGTTTTTT. Residues: CAWSWRGLNTGELFF.

The rearrangement links TRBV20-1 to TRBJ2-1, with no clear D. V lost 3 bases and J lost 2, with 11 bases in between. The CDR3 spans 14 residues. Germline loops: CDR1 DFQATT, CDR2 SNEGSKA (reference sequence). The CDR3: CSASSGKAYNEQFF. As DNA, the CDR3 is TGCAGTGCTAGTTCGGGTAAAGCCTACAATGAGCAGTTCTTC.

CDR3 sequence: CARRYFVEGEQYF. The CDR3, as DNA: TGTGCCAGGCGGTATTTTGTGGAAGGCGAGCAGTACTTC. V is TRBV6-8 and J is TRBJ2-7; D is unclear. Germline-derived CDR1 and CDR2 are MNHGY and SAAAGT. V was clipped by 9 bases and J by 6 bases, with 18 bases between them. This CDR3 comprises 13 residues.

The chain employs TRBV29-1 and TRBJ2-5; 9 bases map to TRBD2. Germline CDR1 and CDR2: SQVTM and ANQGSEA. V dropped 7 bases and J dropped 5; count of bases not matched to a gene: 11. The CDR3 sequence is 14 residues long. The CDR3 loop is CSGTAGGPAETQYF. Here the CDR3 DNA reads TGCAGCGGGACCGCGGGGGGGCCGGCCGAGACCCAGTACTTC.

This clonotype was picked up many times. The rearrangement joins TRBV6-6 to TRBJ2-3; 10 nucleotides agree with TRBD2. Trimming took 2 bases from V and 1 from J; bases not matched to a gene: 3. This CDR3 comprises 16 residues. Germline CDR1 is MNHNY and CDR2 is SVGAGI (reference sequence). The CDR3 DNA is TGTGCCAGCAGTTACGTCCTAGCGGGGGGCACAGATACGCAGTATTTT. This codes for CASSYVLAGGTDTQYF.